A selection of T cell receptor beta chains follows, all from one sample in a study of CD8+CD57+ T cells in acquired aplastic anemia. TCRdb re-derived calls from the reads in MiXCR, one entry per CDR3 protein. The sample comprises about 81,000 distinct CDR3 sequences, approximately 45% of which are singletons, and 60% to 75% rests with the top ten. The sample was sorted CD4+, CD8+, or CD8+CD57+ T cells (not recorded which) from PBMCs. The receptors stem from a human donor in good health, serving as a control. CDR3s include the opening cysteine and the closing phenylalanine or tryptophan. D genes are given only for firm matches. Clone size, where shown, is once, few, many, or a class for clones that have expanded.

TRBJ2-7 | TRBV20-1 | many | NA | 12 | TGCAGTGCCCAGGGGAGCTCCTACGAGCAGTACTTC | CSAQGSSYEQYF
TRBJ2-7 | TRBV5-6 | few | NA | 12 | TGTGCCAGCAGCTCAGAGTCCTACGAGCAGTACTTC | CASSSESYEQYF
TRBJ2-7 | TRBV11-1 | many | NA | 20 | TGTGCCAGCAGCGCCCGTGGGCCTCGGACTGTCGGGCAGGCAACCTACGAGCAGTACTTC | CASSARGPRTVGQATYEQYF
TRBJ2-7 | TRBV2 | few | NA | 13 | TGTGCCAGCAGTGAAGACCAGTCTCACGAGCAGTACTTC | CASSEDQSHEQYF
TRBJ2-7 | TRBV9 | NA | TRBD1 | 16 | TGTGCCAGCAGCTCCTCCTCCGGGACAGGAGACTACGAGCAGTACTTC | CASSSSSGTGDYEQYF
TRBJ1-5 | TRBV27 | few | NA | 14 | TGTGCCAGCAGACCCGGGGGTTCCAATCAGCCCCAGCATTTT | CASRPGGSNQPQHF
TRBJ1-1 | TRBV6-2/TRBV6-3 | NA | TRBD1 | 20 | TGTGCCAGCAGTCACCAACCTAGCTACAGGGGGGCCCCCGCTAACACTGAAGCTTTCTTT | CASSHQPSYRGAPANTEAFF
TRBJ1-4 | TRBV24-1 | NA | TRBD1 | 15 | TGTGCCACCAGTGACCAGACAGGGGGTGGAGAAAAACTGTTTTTT | CATSDQTGGGEKLFF
TRBJ2-7 | TRBV9 | NA | NA | 14 | TGTGCCAGCAGCATTGGGCGGAGCTCCTACGAGCAGTACTTC | CASSIGRSSYEQYF
TRBJ1-2 | TRBV19 | NA | TRBD1 | 14 | TGTGCCAGTAGCACAACAGGGGTGCTCTATGGCTACACCTTC | CASSTTGVLYGYTF
TRBJ1-1 | TRBV2 | many | NA | 14 | TGTGCCAGTTTAGGACGGGGCAAGAACACTGAAGCTTTCTTT | CASLGRGKNTEAFF
TRBJ2-7 | TRBV19 | once | TRBD2 | 15 | TGTGCCAGTAGTTCGAAGCGGGAGCCCCCCTACGAGCAGTACTTC | CASSSKREPPYEQYF
TRBJ1-6 | TRBV2 | NA | NA | 15 | TGTGCCAGCAGTGAAAGCAGGGCCGTTGATTCACCCCTCCACTTT | CASSESRAVDSPLHF
TRBJ1-5 | TRBV12-3/TRBV12-4 | many | NA | 14 | TGTGCCAGCAGTTTAGGGGGGCCCAATCAGCCCCAGCATTTT | CASSLGGPNQPQHF
TRBJ2-5 | TRBV19 | NA | TRBD1 | 14 | TGTGCCAGTACCTCGACAGGGCGCATAGAGACCCAGTACTTC | CASTSTGRIETQYF
TRBJ2-5 | TRBV7-2 | NA | NA | 16 | TGTGCCAGCAGTTGGAAGGGGCGCAGAGCCCAAGAGACCCAGTACTTC | CASSWKGRRAQETQYF
TRBJ1-2 | TRBV20-1 | NA | TRBD1 | 12 | TGCAGTGCGAGACAGGGAAACGGGGGCTACACCTTC | CSARQGNGGYTF
TRBJ2-1 | TRBV7-6 | NA | TRBD2 | 16 | TGTGCCAGCAGCGAAGCGGGAGGGCCATATCCAGGTGAGCAGTTCTTC | CASSEAGGPYPGEQFF
TRBJ2-7 | TRBV3-1 | NA | NA | 15 | TGTGCCAGCAGCCAAGATGGCGCGGGAATATCTGAGCAGTACTTC | CASSQDGAGISEQYF
TRBJ2-1 | TRBV7-9 | many | TRBD2 | 14 | TGTGCCAGCAGCCAAGGACTAGCCTCGGGCGAGCAGTTCTTC | CASSQGLASGEQFF
TRBJ2-7 | TRBV3-1 | NA | NA | 14 | TGTGCCAGCAGCCAAGACCCGGACTCCTACGAGCAGTGCTTC | CASSQDPDSYEQCF
TRBJ2-3 | TRBV29-1 | NA | NA | 11 | TGCAGCGTTCAAGGCACAGATACGCAGTATTTT | CSVQGTDTQYF
TRBJ1-5 | TRBV10-3 | NA | NA | 15 | TGTGCCATCAGTGAGTCCCAGGGTAGCAATCAGCCCCAGCATTTT | CAISESQGSNQPQHF
TRBJ1-6 | TRBV3-1 | few | NA | 15 | TGTGCCAGCAGCCAAGATCGAGGGTCCGGTCGGCCCCTCCACTTT | CASSQDRGSGRPLHF
TRBJ2-7 | TRBV19 | NA | TRBD1 | 14 | TGTGCCAGTAGCGGGACAGGGGGTTTCTACGAGCAGTACTTC | CASSGTGGFYEQYF
TRBJ1-1 | TRBV5-1 | NA | NA | 11 | TGCGCCAGCAGCTTGGGCGCTGAAGCTCTCTTT | CASSLGAEALF
TRBJ2-3 | TRBV25-1 | few | TRBD1 | 14 | TGTGCCAGTCAGACAGGGAAAAGCACAGATACGCAGTATTTT | CASQTGKSTDTQYF
TRBJ1-2 | TRBV15 | many | TRBD1 | 16 | TGTGCCACCAGCAGAGATGCGACAGGGGCCAACTATGGCTACACCTTC | CATSRDATGANYGYTF
TRBJ1-5 | TRBV24-1 | NA | NA | 10 | TGTGCCACCAGTGTCCAGCCCCAGCATTTT | CATSVQPQHF
TRBJ1-5 | TRBV10-3 | NA | NA | 11 | TGTGCCGGTGGGCCCAATCAGCCCCAGCATTTT | CAGGPNQPQHF
TRBJ2-7 | TRBV2 | NA | NA | 13 | TGTGCCAGCACGGCAGGGGTAGGTGGCGAGCAGTACTTC | CASTAGVGGEQYF
TRBJ1-2 | TRBV19 | NA | NA | 12 | TGTGCCAGTAGTATCGAGGGCCATGGCTACACCTTC | CASSIEGHGYTF
TRBJ2-5 | TRBV7-6 | NA | NA | 19 | TGTGCCAGCAGCTTAGACTCCGGCTGGGCGAGCGGGCGAGAAGAGACCCAGTACTTC | CASSLDSGWASGREETQYF
TRBJ1-2 | TRBV13 | many | TRBD1 | 15 | TGTGCCAGCAGCCCCCAAATAGACAGGACAGGTGGCTACACCTTC | CASSPQIDRTGGYTF
TRBJ1-2 | TRBV7-9 | many | NA | 14 | TGTGCCAGCAGCTTAGAGGCGGACGACTATGGCTACACCTTC | CASSLEADDYGYTF
TRBJ1-2 | TRBV19 | NA | NA | 12 | TGTGCCAGTAGTATCGCCAGGGTCGGCTACACCTTC | CASSIARVGYTF
TRBJ2-2 | TRBV5-8 | many | NA | 17 | TGTGCCAGCAGCTTGGCCGACGGGAGTGAGCACACCGGGGAGCTGTTTTTT | CASSLADGSEHTGELFF
TRBJ1-1 | TRBV11-2 | NA | NA | 14 | TGTGCCAGCAGCCCGAACATGAAATACACTGAAGCTTTCTTT | CASSPNMKYTEAFF
TRBJ2-2 | TRBV12-5 | few | NA | 15 | TGTGCTAGTGGTTTACTAAACGGCCTTACCGGGGAGCTGTTTTTT | CASGLLNGLTGELFF
TRBJ2-5 | TRBV2 | many | TRBD2 | 16 | TGTGCCAGCAGGCCCGGGACTAGCAGCGCTCAAGAGACCCAGTACTTC | CASRPGTSSAQETQYF
TRBJ2-2 | TRBV11-2 | few | TRBD2 | 15 | TGTGCCAGCAGCTTATTAGCGGGCGTCCCCGGGGAGCTGTTTTTT | CASSLLAGVPGELFF
TRBJ2-3 | TRBV12-3/TRBV12-4 | once | NA | 10 | TGTGCCACGGGGGCAGATACGCAGTATTTT | CATGADTQYF
TRBJ1-3 | TRBV2 | NA | NA | 15 | TGTGCCAGCAGATCCCCTAGGGGCTCTGGAAACACCATATATTTT | CASRSPRGSGNTIYF